The present T cell receptor beta chain was sequenced within a study of blood T cell repertoires in COVID-19. Study background: Researchers got acute and convalescent COVID-19 samples from the United States, Italy and Spain. Nucleic acid was either cDNA or gDNA, and it came from T cells, B-cell-depleted T cells, or PBMCs.

The germline gives CDR1 SGHRS, CDR2 YFSETQ. V was pared by 4 bases and J by 6 bases, with 11 bases between. The CDR3 is made up of 13 amino acids. Clones were sequenced by immunoSEQ multiplex PCR, and TCRdb holds only the in-frame ones, with some missing. The table lists 99,000 or so clones, 80% to 90% of them singletons, with 7.5% to 10% in the top ten. The sample consisted of peripheral blood. The chain combines TRBV5-1 with TRBJ2-1; D remains ambiguous. The receptor's source is a woman aged 70-85 years with acute or convalescent COVID-19. In DNA form, the CDR3 reads TGCGCCAGCAGCCTCAGACTGGGCAATGAGCAGTTCTTC. Translating it yields CASSLRLGNEQFF.